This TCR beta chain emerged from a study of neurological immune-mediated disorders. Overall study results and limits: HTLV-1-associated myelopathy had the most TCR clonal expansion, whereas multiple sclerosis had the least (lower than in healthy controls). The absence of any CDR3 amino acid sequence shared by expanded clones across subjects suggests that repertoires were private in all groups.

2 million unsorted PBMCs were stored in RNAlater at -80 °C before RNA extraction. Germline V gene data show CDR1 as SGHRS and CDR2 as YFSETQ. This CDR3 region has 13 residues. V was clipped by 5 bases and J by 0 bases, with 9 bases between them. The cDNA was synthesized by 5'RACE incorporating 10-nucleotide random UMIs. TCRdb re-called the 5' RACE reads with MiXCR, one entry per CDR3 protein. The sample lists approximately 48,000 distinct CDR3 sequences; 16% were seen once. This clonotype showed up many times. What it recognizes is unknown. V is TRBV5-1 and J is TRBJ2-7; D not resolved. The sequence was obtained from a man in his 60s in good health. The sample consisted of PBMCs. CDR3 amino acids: CASRGMSSYEQYF. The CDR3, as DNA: TGCGCCAGCAGGGGGATGAGCTCCTACGAGCAGTACTTC.